These 9 T cell receptor beta chains share one sample of origin, sequenced in a study of tumor-infiltrating lymphocytes in primary liver carcinoma. With a constant-region primer, TCR beta cDNA was made from 450 to 500 ng of total RNA. ARM-PCR was slightly modified, and three nested multiplex PCR rounds with it gave rise to the TCR beta libraries. Each of the first two PCR rounds ran 9 to 11 cycles with TRBV1-TRBV30 forward and C-beta reverse primers. TCRdb fed the multiplex PCR reads into MiXCR, producing one record per CDR3 protein. The table shows about 22,000 distinct CDR3 sequences, with more than 70% occurring only once. Taking about 18-30 mg of unsorted bulk tissue, the authors co-extracted RNA and DNA. The sample comprised liver tumor tissue from sampling region 2. Subset specified: tumor region T2, inferior pole. The receptors were gathered from a woman in her twenties or thirties with primary liver carcinoma and hepatitis B virus infection.

Comment on this clonotype: Mismatch with germline at one junction end may stem from a read error. J is TRBJ2-1 and V is TRBV4-3; TRBD2 might be the D (6 bases). The V gene's germline CDR1 is LGHNA and CDR2 YSLEER. CDR3 length equals 16 residues. This CDR3 is CASSQDAGSSCNGQLF. Here the CDR3 DNA reads TGCGCCAGCAGCCAAGATGCGGGAAGCTCCTGCAATGGGCAGCTCTTC.

Points on this clonotype: This may be a read error: a much more frequent sequence differs by one nucleotide. J is TRBJ2-7 and V is TRBV24-1; TRBD1 agrees at 7 bases. The germline CDR1 and CDR2 sequences are KGHDR and SFDVKD. J lost 3 bases, V lost 6 bases, and 7 bases had no gene match. The CDR3 is made up of 14 amino acids. In DNA form, the CDR3 reads TGTGCCACCAGTCGGGGACAGTGGTACTACGAGCAGTACTTC. Translation: CATSRGQWYYEQYF.

With respect to this clonotype: An end of the junction differs from the germline gene, which may be a read error. Written as DNA, the CDR3 is TGTGCCAACAGCTTAGACCGGGACCTCTCCTACGAGCAGCGCTTC. Encoded protein: CANSLDRDLSYEQRF. This chain joins TRBV11-3 and TRBJ2-7; possibly TRBD1 or TRBD2 for D (5 bases each). The CDR3 contains 15 residues. CDR1 is SGHNT and CDR2 is YENEEA in the germline V gene.

Concerning this clonotype: Its ends do not fully match the called genes, so a read error is possible. V is TRBV29-1 and J is TRBJ1-1; no clear D gene. The CDR3 is 13 amino acids. The germline CDR1 and CDR2 sequences are SQVTM and ANQGSEA. Here the CDR3 reads CCVYHFLNTEAFF. CDR3 bases: TGCTGCGTTTATCACTTTCTGAACACTGAAGCTTTCTTT.

This clonotype came up once. The final CDR3 position lacks the conserved phenylalanine or tryptophan, pointing to a likely read error. This chain uses TRBV11-2 with TRBJ2-7; D uncertain. This CDR3 contains 11 residues. Germline values: CDR1 SGHAT, CDR2 FQNNGV. The CDR3 DNA reads as TGTGCCTGCAGTCCATCCAGTGAGCAGTACTTG. It translates to CACSPSSEQYL.

CDR3 nucleotides: TGTGCCAGCAGCCTCGATCCCCAATTGAACGCCAGGGAGCTGTTTTTT. It codes for CASSLDPQLNARELFF. V and J are TRBV11-2 and TRBJ2-2; D not certain. V lost 5 bases and J 9 bases, leaving 22 bases between the germline ends. The CDR3 runs 16 residues. Germline assignment: CDR1 SGHAT and CDR2 FQNNGV.

Details on this clonotype: The junction departs from the called germline gene at one end, perhaps through a read error. The V and J genes are TRBV4-3 and TRBJ2-7; maybe TRBD1 (5 bases). The CDR3 has 15 amino acids. The germline gives CDR1 LGHNA, CDR2 YSLEER. The CDR3: CTNSQDFPGSYEQYF. The CDR3 DNA sequence: TGCACCAACAGCCAAGATTTTCCAGGGTCCTACGAGCAATACTTC.

The V and J genes are TRBV25-1 and TRBJ2-2; D is ambiguous. Germline CDR1 and CDR2: MGHDK and SYGVNS. The CDR3 covers 16 residues. The CDR3 loop is CTFHGASSPYTGELFF. The CDR3 DNA follows: TGTACCTTTCACGGCGCTTCGTCGCCTTACACCGGGGAGCTGTTTTTT.

The rearrangement joins TRBV11-3 to TRBJ2-7; either TRBD1 or TRBD2 may supply D (5 bases each). This CDR3 has 15 residues. Trimming cost V 8 bases and J 0 bases, with 17 bases left between them. CDR1 and CDR2 from the germline V gene are SGHNT and YENEEA. The CDR3 DNA sequence: TGTGCCAGCGGGTTAGACCGGGACCTCTCCTACGAGCAGTACGTC. Translating gives CASGLDRDLSYEQYV.